Below, 28 T cell receptor beta chains from the same sample are listed, as sequenced in a study of cytomegalovirus exposure and HLA in healthy donors. PCR involved 60 Vbeta and 13 Jbeta primers. The protocol was immunoSEQ multiplex PCR, while the TCRdb copy is restricted to in-frame clones and leaves out a portion. The profile shows 100,000 to 150,000 clones, roughly four fifths of them singletons. The sequencing sample was made of PBMCs. The receptors were sampled from a male donor in good health and CMV-seropositive.

This rearrangement joins TRBV6-5 to TRBJ2-7; 7 nucleotides agree with TRBD2. The CDR3 runs to 13 residues. Germline V gives CDR1 MNHEY, CDR2 SVGAGI. The J segment lost 3 bases and the V segment lost 6 bases, leaving 5 bases of the junction unmatched. CDR3 loop: CASRREGLYEQYF. Written as DNA, the CDR3 is TGTGCCAGCAGGAGGGAGGGCCTCTACGAGCAGTACTTC.

V is TRBV4-1 and J is TRBJ2-1, with no clear D. The CDR3 length is 17 residues. V dropped 0 bases and J dropped 2 bases, with 14 bases sitting between them. Germline V gives CDR1 MGHRA, CDR2 YSYEKL. The CDR3 reads CASSQEGRSPTYNEQFF. As DNA, the CDR3 is TGCGCCAGCAGCCAAGAAGGTCGGAGCCCGACCTACAATGAGCAGTTCTTC.

The CDR3 protein is CASSQGATGAPYEQYF. DNA for the CDR3: TGCGCCAGCAGCCAGGGAGCGACAGGGGCTCCCTACGAGCAGTACTTC. This chain uses TRBV4-1 with TRBJ2-7; 8 bases map to TRBD1. Losses at the gene ends were 3 bases for V and 2 bases for J; bases not matched to a gene: 9. CDR3 length equals 16 residues. Germline V gene data show CDR1 as MGHRA and CDR2 as YSYEKL.

This rearrangement joins TRBV27 to TRBJ2-7, with 9 bases identical to TRBD1. Germline loops: CDR1 MNHEY, CDR2 SMNVEV (reference sequence). With 6 bases clipped from V and 5 bases from J, the junction kept 8 bases outside the gene matches. The CDR3 is 14 residues long. The CDR3 nucleotides are TGTGCCAGCAGGCCAGGGACAGGGATCCACGAGCAGTACTTC. This sequence encodes CASRPGTGIHEQYF.

The chain employs TRBV5-1 and TRBJ2-5; 8 positions agree with TRBD2. Per germline, CDR1 SGHRS and CDR2 YFSETQ. This CDR3 has 17 amino acids. The V segment lost 3 bases and the J segment 4 bases; nucleotides outside the gene matches: 14. The CDR3 DNA is TGCGCCAGCAGCTACACTACAGGAGCGGGAGCCCTAGAGACCCAGTACTTC. Amino acids: CASSYTTGAGALETQYF.

The chain links TRBV18 to TRBJ1-1, with D tentatively TRBD1 (6 bases). Germline V lookup: CDR1 KGHSH, CDR2 LQKENI. V lost 0 bases and J 0 bases, leaving 8 bases between the germline ends. The CDR3 runs to 15 residues. The CDR3 is CASSPPTGLNTEAFF. The CDR3 nucleotides are TGTGCCAGCTCACCACCGACAGGTTTGAACACTGAAGCTTTCTTT.

This clone was seen a handful of times. The genes are TRBV10-3 and TRBJ2-5; D perhaps matches TRBD1 (6 bases). Germline V gene sequence: CDR1 ENHRY, CDR2 SYGVKD. The CDR3 totals 17 residues. V lost 0 bases and J 7 bases, leaving 21 bases between the germline ends. This CDR3 reads CAISESSDSSTGGTQYF. The CDR3 region has the DNA TGTGCCATCAGTGAGTCCTCGGACAGCTCTACCGGAGGGACCCAGTACTTC.

This clone was seen once. The chain is built from TRBV18 and TRBJ2-7; 9 nucleotides match TRBD1. This CDR3 is 16 amino acids long. Germline loops: CDR1 KGHSH, CDR2 LQKENI. Trimming cost V 0 bases and J 4 bases; bases outside gene matches: 7. The CDR3 reads CASSPPDGTGRYEQYF. The CDR3 DNA reads TGTGCCAGCTCACCACCGGACGGGACAGGGCGGTACGAGCAGTACTTC.

The chain joins TRBV7-9 to TRBJ1-2, with D unclear. The germline V gene has CDR1 SEHNR and CDR2 FQNEAQ (reference sequence). The CDR3 totals 13 residues. Trimming took off 3 bases at V and 1 base at J, with 6 bases between the two ends. The CDR3: CASSFGINYGYTF. CDR3 bases: TGTGCCAGCAGCTTCGGGATTAACTATGGCTACACCTTC.

This rearrangement joins TRBV19 to TRBJ2-5, with a tentative D call TRBD2 (6 bases). Trimming took 10 bases from V and 1 from J, leaving 13 bases between them. Per the germline V gene, CDR1 is LNHDA and CDR2 is SQIVND (reference sequence). The CDR3 has 13 amino acids. The CDR3 reads CAISTGLQETQYF. CDR3 nucleotides: TGTGCCATCTCCACGGGACTCCAAGAGACCCAGTACTTC.

This clone came up once. The rearrangement uses TRBV6-5 and TRBJ2-1, with TRBD2 as a possible D gene (5 bases). With 6 bases removed from V and 7 bases from J, the gap between germline ends came to 16 bases. This CDR3 is built from 14 residues. Germline-derived CDR1 and CDR2 are MNHEY and SVGAGI. The CDR3 loop reads CASSGVERRNEQFF. The CDR3, as DNA: TGTGCCAGCAGCGGCGTGGAGAGGAGGAATGAGCAGTTCTTC.

The V and J genes are TRBV28 and TRBJ2-1; 8 positions agree with TRBD2. Germline V CDR1 and CDR2: MDHEN, SYDVKM. The J segment lost 4 bases and the V segment lost 5 bases, leaving 4 bases of the junction unmatched. This CDR3 spans 14 amino acids. CDR3 in DNA: TGTGCCAGCAGTGGAGGGACTAGTTACAATGAGCAGTTCTTC. It specifies CASSGGTSYNEQFF.

The genes are TRBV6-5 and TRBJ2-5, with 7 bases identical to TRBD2. V lost 4 bases and J lost 4; bases outside the gene matches: 12. This CDR3 is built from 16 residues. Germline CDR1 is MNHEY and CDR2 is SVGAGI. The CDR3, as DNA: TGTGCCAGCAGTTCGCCCCCTTCGGGAGGAGGAGAGACCCAGTACTTC. Amino acid sequence: CASSSPPSGGGETQYF.

This sequence joins TRBV7-3 and TRBJ2-3, with 7 bases matching TRBD2. V shed 5 bases and J 2 bases; nucleotides not matched to a gene: 13. This CDR3 has 17 residues. CDR1 is SGHTA, CDR2 FQGTGA, per germline. The CDR3 spells CASSQLALADPTDTQYF. As DNA, the CDR3 is TGTGCCAGCAGCCAACTGGCCCTAGCGGACCCCACAGATACGCAGTATTTT.

CDR3 loop: CASSLGPPYEQYF. CDR3 coding DNA: TGTGCCAGTAGTTTGGGCCCCCCCTACGAGCAGTACTTC. This chain connects TRBV19 to TRBJ2-7, with D unresolved. Trimming stripped 5 bases from V and 2 bases from J, with 10 bases between. This CDR3 has 13 amino acids. Per the germline V gene, CDR1 is LNHDA and CDR2 is SQIVND (reference sequence).

The chain joins TRBV7-9 to TRBJ2-5, with 7 bases identical to TRBD2. V lost 4 bases to trimming and J lost 1 base; unmatched junction nucleotides: 9. Germline lookup yields CDR1 SEHNR and CDR2 FQNEAQ (reference sequence). The CDR3 length is 16 residues. The CDR3 protein is CASSSSRESAQETQYF. The CDR3 coding sequence is TGTGCCAGCAGCTCCTCGCGGGAGTCGGCCCAAGAGACCCAGTACTTC.

Turning to this clone: The junction shows a germline mismatch at one end, possibly a read error. The V call is TRBV7-7, the J call TRBJ2-5; D possibly corresponds to TRBD1 (6 bases). Germline values: CDR1 SSHAT, CDR2 FNYEAQ (reference sequence). The CDR3 contains 13 residues. This chain's CDR3 is CASSHGQQETQYF. The CDR3 DNA follows: TGTGCTAGCAGCCATGGACAGCAAGAGACCCAGTACTTC. The whole variable domain, remainder taken from reference TRBV7-7 and TRBJ2-5, is GAGVSQSPRYKVTKRGQDVTLRCDPISSHATLYWYQQALGQGPEFLTYFNYEAQPDKSGLPSDRFSAERPEGSISTLTIQRTEQRDSAMYRCASSHGQQETQYFGPGTRLLVL.

The chain joins TRBV7-9 to TRBJ2-7; no firm D call. CDR3 length equals 13 residues. Germline-derived CDR1 and CDR2 are SEHNR and FQNEAQ (reference sequence). Trimming cost V 6 bases and J 2 bases, with 11 bases left between them. CDR3 amino acids: CASRSPRAYEQYF. The CDR3 DNA reads as TGTGCCAGCAGGAGTCCCCGGGCCTACGAGCAGTACTTC. Full variable domain (outside the CDR3, taken from reference TRBV7-9 and TRBJ2-7): DTGVSQNPRHKITKRGQNVTFRCDPISEHNRLYWYRQTLGQGPEFLTYFQNEAQLEKSRLLSDRFSAERPKGSFSTLEIQRTEQGDSAMYLCASRSPRAYEQYFGPGTRLTVT.

The genes are TRBV2 and TRBJ2-3; the match to TRBD1 covers 7 bases. After removal of 2 bases from V and 2 bases from J, the junction contained 7 bases not matched to a gene. The CDR3 is made up of 16 amino acids. The germline CDR1 and CDR2 sequences are SNHLY and FYNNEI. CDR3 loop: CASSESTGDPTDTQYF. The CDR3 nucleotides read TGTGCCAGCAGTGAATCTACAGGGGACCCCACAGATACGCAGTATTTT.

The chain uses TRBV23-1 and TRBJ2-7; 7 bases map to TRBD2. TRBV23-1 has ORF status, its function being uncertain. This CDR3 has 19 amino acids. Trimming removed 0 bases from V and 0 bases from J; junction bases left unmatched: 14. In nucleotides, the CDR3 is TGCGCCAGCAGTCAATCGGTGTTGAATCGGGACTATCTCTCCTACGAGCAGTACTTC. Residues: CASSQSVLNRDYLSYEQYF.

The chain couples TRBV19 to TRBJ2-7; D may be TRBD2 (6 bases). CDR1 and CDR2 (germline): LNHDA, SQIVND (reference sequence). The germline V and J ends were trimmed by 5 bases and 2 bases, with 10 bases remaining between them. The CDR3 covers 13 residues. CDR3 sequence reads: CASSPTSPYEQYF. DNA for the CDR3: TGTGCCAGTAGTCCGACTAGTCCCTACGAGCAGTACTTC.

J is TRBJ1-3 and V is TRBV4-3; D is possibly TRBD1 (6 bases). This CDR3 contains 16 residues. Trimming shortened V by 1 base and J by 0 bases, and 10 bases separated the two germline ends. Germline V gene lookup returns CDR1 LGHNA and CDR2 YSLEER. The CDR3 DNA is TGCGCCAGCAGCCAAGGAGGGGGGGGCTCTGGAAACACCATATATTTT. Translating it yields CASSQGGGGSGNTIYF.

This chain connects TRBV7-9 to TRBJ1-1; the D gene is possibly TRBD1 (5 bases). The germline V and J ends were trimmed by 5 bases and 0 bases, with 16 bases remaining between them. The length of the CDR3 is 16 residues. The V gene's germline CDR1 is SEHNR and CDR2 FQNEAQ (reference sequence). This CDR3 reads CASSGAREALNTEAFF. The DNA for the CDR3 is TGTGCCAGCAGCGGGGCGCGAGAAGCGCTGAACACTGAAGCTTTCTTT.

The V and J genes are TRBV27 and TRBJ2-1; 11 bases are a match to TRBD2. This CDR3 contains 15 residues. Germline V CDR1 and CDR2: MNHEY, SMNVEV (reference sequence). V gave up 6 bases and J gave up 12 bases; unmatched junction bases: 13. The CDR3 nucleotides read TGTGCCAGCAGCCAGGGACTAGCGGCTCCCGAGGCGCAGTTCTTC. Translation gives CASSQGLAAPEAQFF.

J is TRBJ2-2 and V is TRBV7-9; TRBD2 might be the D (6 bases). Deletions cut 4 bases from V and 5 bases from J, with 11 bases between. CDR3 length: 14 residues. Germline values: CDR1 SEHNR, CDR2 FQNEAQ (reference sequence). Written as DNA, the CDR3 is TGTGCCAGCAGCTGGGGACTGGAGACCGGGGAGCTGTTTTTT. It translates to CASSWGLETGELFF.

The rearrangement joins TRBV5-1 to TRBJ2-3; possible D gene TRBD2, 5 bases. CDR3 length equals 15 residues. V was cut by 4 bases and J by 1 base, with 13 bases left in between. Germline-derived CDR1 and CDR2 are SGHRS and YFSETQ. The CDR3 protein is CASSHSGVRTDTQYF. CDR3 DNA: TGCGCCAGCAGCCATTCCGGGGTTCGCACAGATACGCAGTATTTT.

V and J are TRBV4-3 and TRBJ2-7; no clear D gene. Looked up from germline, CDR1 is LGHNA and CDR2 is YSLEER. The CDR3 sequence is 14 residues long. Trimming pared 1 base from V and 3 bases from J, leaving 10 bases between. The CDR3 sequence: CASSQVGQIYEQYF. The CDR3 DNA follows: TGCGCCAGCAGCCAAGTGGGCCAGATCTACGAGCAGTACTTC.

The CDR3 DNA reads TGTGCCAGTAGCGAGACTAGCGTGGCCTACAATGAGCAGTTCTTC. Translated: CASSETSVAYNEQFF. V is TRBV27 and J is TRBJ2-1; 8 bases line up with TRBD2. The CDR3 has 15 amino acids. Germline lookup yields CDR1 MNHEY and CDR2 SMNVEV (reference sequence). The V gene end was trimmed by 9 bases and the J gene end by 2 bases; junction bases not matched to a gene: 9.